Detailed here is one TCR beta chain. The target antigen is unknown. This entry comes from a study of CD8 T cells in acute hepatitis C reinfection. Time point given: naive CD8 control sorted from an acute-time-point sample. Study-level results: TRBV04 and TRBV06 were preferentially used in all groups, not explained by naive pool overrepresentation. Only TCRbeta was bulk sequenced, so alphabeta pairing of public clonotypes remains unknown.

Assay: immunoSEQ multiplex PCR; the TCRdb copy retains only in-frame clones and omits some. The sample contains about 38,000 clones, approximately 83% of which appear only once. Unmatched junction bases numbered 10, after V lost 1 base and J lost 6 bases. The CDR3 is 17 amino acids. Germline CDR1 is SGHVS and CDR2 is FNYEAQ. The clonotype was recovered from a woman between 18 and 29 years old who spontaneously cleared hepatitis C infection. Sequenced input: naive CD8+ T cells from PBMCs. The chain couples TRBV7-6 to TRBJ2-1; 9 bases agree with TRBD1. In DNA form, the CDR3 reads TGTGCCAGCAGCTTAGACAAGGGACAGGGTACTTCCAATGAGCAGTTCTTC. As protein: CASSLDKGQGTSNEQFF.